The clone carrying this T cell receptor beta chain was seen a few times. Antigen unknown. Measured with immunoSEQ multiplex PCR; TCRdb has only the in-frame clones, and not every one. Of over a million clones in the sample, approximately 78% were seen once. The germline V and J ends were trimmed by 0 bases and 2 bases, with 12 bases remaining between them. CDR1 is SGHRS and CDR2 is YFSETQ in the germline V gene. CDR3 length equals 15 residues. This sample was included in a study of shared clonotypes between healthy human individuals. Background on the study: Sampling drew on donors who were a couple of women and a few men aged 18 to 49. General observations from the study: Lower generation probabilities were found for non-shared clonotypes than for those shared by all four donors.

The study enrolled healthy HIV-negative adults without recent acute infections or vaccinations as donors. This clonotype originated in a man aged 18 to 35 in good health. Some clones in this sample may be carry-over from other donors' samples. What was sequenced was memory CD4+ T cells from PBMCs. Regarding subset: CD45RA-negative fraction. V and J are TRBV5-1 and TRBJ2-7; no firm D call. CDR3 in DNA: TGCGCCAGCAGCTTGGTGGACCGAACGACCTACGAGCAGTACTTC. Protein product: CASSLVDRTTYEQYF. The variable domain in full, with the rest retrieved from reference TRBV5-1 and TRBJ2-7, is KAGVTQTPRYLIKTRGQQVTLSCSPISGHRSVSWYQQTPGQGLQFLFEYFSETQRNKGNFPGRFSGRQFSNSRSEMNVSTLELGDSALYLCASSLVDRTTYEQYFGPGTRLTVT.